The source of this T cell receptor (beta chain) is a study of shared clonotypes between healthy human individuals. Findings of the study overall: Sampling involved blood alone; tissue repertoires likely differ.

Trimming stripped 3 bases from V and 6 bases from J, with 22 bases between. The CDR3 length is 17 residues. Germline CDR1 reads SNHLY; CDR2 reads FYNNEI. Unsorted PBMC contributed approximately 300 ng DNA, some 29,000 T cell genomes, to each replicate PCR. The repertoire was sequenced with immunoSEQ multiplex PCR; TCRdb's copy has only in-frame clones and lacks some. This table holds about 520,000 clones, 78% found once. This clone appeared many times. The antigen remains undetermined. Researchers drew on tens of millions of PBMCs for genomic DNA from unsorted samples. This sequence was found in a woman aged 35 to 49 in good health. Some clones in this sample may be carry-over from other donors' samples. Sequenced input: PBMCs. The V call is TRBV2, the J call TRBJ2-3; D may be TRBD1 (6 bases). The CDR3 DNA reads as TGTGCCAGCAGTGATCTACGGTCCTCCCACAGGGAGGATACGCAGTATTTT. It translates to CASSDLRSSHREDTQYF.